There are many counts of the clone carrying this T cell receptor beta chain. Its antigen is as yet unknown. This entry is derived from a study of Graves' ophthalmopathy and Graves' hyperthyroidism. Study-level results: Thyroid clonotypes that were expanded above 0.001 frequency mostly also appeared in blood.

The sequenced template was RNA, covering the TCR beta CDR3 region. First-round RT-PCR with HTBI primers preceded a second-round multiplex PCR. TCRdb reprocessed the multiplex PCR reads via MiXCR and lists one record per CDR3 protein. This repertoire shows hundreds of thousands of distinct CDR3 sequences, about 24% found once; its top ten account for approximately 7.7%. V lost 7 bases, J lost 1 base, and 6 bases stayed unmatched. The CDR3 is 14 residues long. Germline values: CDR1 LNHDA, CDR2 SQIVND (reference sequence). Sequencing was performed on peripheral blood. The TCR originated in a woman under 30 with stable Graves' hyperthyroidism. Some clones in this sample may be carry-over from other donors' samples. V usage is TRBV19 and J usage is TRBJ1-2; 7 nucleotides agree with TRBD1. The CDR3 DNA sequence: TGTGCCAGTACCCCCGGGACAGTTAACTATGGCTACACCTTC. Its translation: CASTPGTVNYGYTF.